The 31 T cell receptor beta chains presented below share a single source sample, sequenced in a study of blood T cell repertoires in COVID-19. Only in-frame clones appear in the TCRdb table, and some are missing; sequencing was by immunoSEQ multiplex PCR. The data hold 200,000 to 300,000 clones, with roughly 82% observed a single time. Sequenced material: peripheral blood. The receptor source for this set is a woman older than 75 with COVID-19, enrolled during active disease.

This sequence joins TRBV7-9 and TRBJ1-6, with D possibly matching TRBD1 (5 bases). This CDR3 is 15 amino acids long. Per the germline V gene, CDR1 is SEHNR and CDR2 is FQNEAQ (reference sequence). V gave up 2 bases and J gave up 8 bases, with 13 bases separating them. In DNA, the CDR3 is TGTGCCAGCAGCTTACAGGGTAGCCCCCATTCACCCCTCCACTTT. Protein: CASSLQGSPHSPLHF.

This clone was found a few times. This chain connects TRBV6-5 to TRBJ1-1; 8 positions agree with TRBD1. After removal of 4 bases from V and 8 bases from J, the junction contained 9 bases not matched to a gene. The germline CDR1 and CDR2 sequences are MNHEY and SVGAGI. The CDR3 runs 14 residues. In DNA, the CDR3 is TGTGCCAGCAGTTGGACAGGGACGTCGGGCGAAGCTTTCTTT. This sequence encodes CASSWTGTSGEAFF.

The chain employs TRBV28 and TRBJ1-6, with 9 bases lining up with TRBD1. The germline gives CDR1 MDHEN, CDR2 SYDVKM. Trimming cost V 7 bases and J 8 bases; bases outside gene matches: 9. The CDR3 consists of 15 residues. The CDR3 spells CASTPGQGAHSPLHF. The CDR3 nucleotides are TGTGCCAGCACCCCGGGACAGGGAGCCCATTCACCCCTCCACTTT.

This rearrangement joins TRBV24-1 to TRBJ2-1; 8 nucleotides align to TRBD1. The J segment lost 5 bases and the V segment lost 3 bases, leaving 14 bases of the junction unmatched. This CDR3 has 18 amino acids. Germline assignment: CDR1 KGHDR and CDR2 SFDVKD. The CDR3 sequence is CATSDQGQAPIGNNEQFF. CDR3 nucleotides: TGTGCCACCAGTGATCAGGGACAGGCCCCAATTGGGAACAATGAGCAGTTCTTC.

The V call is TRBV7-6, the J call TRBJ2-5, with TRBD2 matching 15 bases. Looked up from germline, CDR1 is SGHVS and CDR2 is FNYEAQ. J gave up 1 base and V 1 base, and 4 bases lay outside the gene matches. This CDR3 is 18 amino acids long. Here the CDR3 reads CASSLVGTSGGIQETQYF. In nucleotides, the CDR3 is TGTGCCAGCAGCTTAGTCGGGACTAGCGGGGGGATCCAAGAGACCCAGTACTTC.

The genes are TRBV10-3 and TRBJ2-1; D possibly corresponds to TRBD2 (5 bases). V lost 6 bases and J lost 6, with 18 bases in between. CDR1 is ENHRY, CDR2 SYGVKD, per germline. CDR3 length: 15 amino acids. Here the CDR3 DNA reads TGTGCCATCAGCGGGGTCCACAATGAGGGCAATGAGCAGTTCTTC. Translation: CAISGVHNEGNEQFF.

The chain combines TRBV5-1 with TRBJ2-2; the match to TRBD1 covers 8 bases. This CDR3 has 16 residues. The germline gives CDR1 SGHRS, CDR2 YFSETQ. V gave up 1 base and J gave up 7 bases; unmatched junction bases: 9. The CDR3 region is CASSLFVRGQGGELFF. The CDR3 DNA is TGCGCCAGCAGCTTGTTTGTCAGGGGGCAAGGCGGGGAGCTGTTTTTT. Together with reference TRBV5-1 and TRBJ2-2, the CDR3 gives the full variable domain: KAGVTQTPRYLIKTRGQQVTLSCSPISGHRSVSWYQQTPGQGLQFLFEYFSETQRNKGNFPGRFSGRQFSNSRSEMNVSTLELGDSALYLCASSLFVRGQGGELFFGEGSRLTVL.

Concerning this clone itself: The DNA is left out, because the CDR3 cannot be placed on it with certainty; the CDR3 is given as TCRdb lists it. The V gene is TRBV5-4, the J gene TRBJ1-3; the DNA was not used to check the table's D call, TRBD1. The CDR3 totals 15 residues, both ends included. CDR1 and CDR2 from the germline V gene are SGHNT and YYREEE (reference sequence). The CDR3 region is CASSFGPGVGNTIYF.

This clone was seen a single time. This sequence joins TRBV7-3 and TRBJ2-7; 10 nucleotides agree with TRBD2. Germline V gene sequence: CDR1 SGHTA, CDR2 FQGTGA. The V and J ends lost 6 bases and 4 bases, in that order; junction bases with no gene match: 3. This CDR3 region has 13 residues. The CDR3 bases are TGTGCCAGCAGTCGGACTAGCGGTTACGAGCAGTACTTC. This gives the protein CASSRTSGYEQYF. The whole variable domain, remainder taken from reference TRBV7-3 and TRBJ2-7, is GAGVSQTPSNKVTEKGKYVELRCDPISGHTALYWYRQSLGQGPEFLIYFQGTGAADDSGLPNDRFFAVRPEGSVSTLKIQRTERGDSAVYLCASSRTSGYEQYFGPGTRLTVT.

A single count supports this clone. The V gene is TRBV5-5, the J gene TRBJ1-2, with 9 positions matching TRBD1. The CDR3 extends over 18 amino acids. CDR1 and CDR2 (germline): SGHKS, YYEKEE (reference sequence). Trimming took 0 bases from V and 1 from J; bases not matched to a gene: 10. The CDR3 sequence: CASSLASAVGQGNYGYTF. DNA for the CDR3: TGTGCCAGCAGCTTGGCCTCCGCTGTGGGACAGGGTAACTATGGCTACACCTTC.

The chain carries TRBV10-3 and TRBJ1-1; D is perhaps TRBD1 (6 bases). Germline CDR1 and CDR2: ENHRY and SYGVKD. V was cut by 3 bases and J by 4 bases, with 12 bases left in between. This CDR3 spans 14 amino acids. The CDR3 coding sequence is TGTGCCATCAGTGATTGGCAGGGGACCACTGAAGCTTTCTTT. Translated: CAISDWQGTTEAFF.

The chain recombines TRBV18 with TRBJ1-1; weak D call: TRBD1 (6 bases). The CDR3 sequence is 15 residues long. V dropped 6 bases and J dropped 5 bases, with 19 bases sitting between them. CDR1 and CDR2 from the germline V gene are KGHSH and LQKENI. The CDR3 loop is CASSREGHPGTEAFF. In DNA, the CDR3 is TGTGCCAGCTCCCGTGAGGGACACCCGGGGACTGAAGCTTTCTTT.

The DNA for the CDR3 is TGTGCCAGCAGGAGCGGTGGGGCTGGAAACACCATATATTTT. This gives the protein CASRSGGAGNTIYF. V is TRBV2 and J is TRBJ1-3; no clear D. Trimming stripped 6 bases from V and 2 bases from J, with 11 bases between. Germline CDR1 and CDR2: SNHLY and FYNNEI. The CDR3 length is 14 residues.

This chain uses TRBV3-1 (or the pseudogene TRBV3-2) with TRBJ2-3; 9 nucleotides match TRBD2. V shed 3 bases and J 2 bases; nucleotides not matched to a gene: 15. Germline V lookup: CDR1 LGHDT, CDR2 YNNKEL (reference sequence). The CDR3 runs 19 residues. CDR3 amino acids: CASSHTVPTSGWYTDTQYF. CDR3 bases: TGTGCCAGCAGCCACACGGTCCCAACTAGCGGGTGGTACACAGATACGCAGTATTTT.

This rearrangement joins TRBV12-3 or TRBV12-4 to TRBJ1-1; TRBD1 is a possible D gene (5 bases). The CDR3 consists of 13 residues. The V end lost 4 bases, the J end lost 2 bases, and 8 bases lay between the germline ends. CDR3 region: CASSWGTNTEAFF. DNA for the CDR3: TGTGCCAGCAGTTGGGGGACTAACACTGAAGCTTTCTTT.

In nucleotides, the CDR3 is TGTGCCAGCAGTGTTGGGCAGATTGACAATCAGCCCCAGCATTTT. The encoded protein is CASSVGQIDNQPQHF. This chain links TRBV2 with TRBJ1-5; no reliable D call. V was trimmed by 4 bases and J by 3 bases, leaving 13 bases between them. The CDR3 consists of 15 residues. Germline-derived CDR1 and CDR2 are SNHLY and FYNNEI.

V gene TRBV4-1 combines with J gene TRBJ1-1, with 8 bases identical to TRBD1. V gave up 0 bases and J gave up 4 bases; unmatched junction bases: 4. This CDR3 is built from 15 residues. The V gene's germline CDR1 is MGHRA and CDR2 YSYEKL. The CDR3 reads CASSQEDRVRTEAFF. CDR3 coding DNA: TGCGCCAGCAGCCAAGAGGACAGGGTGCGCACTGAAGCTTTCTTT.

V and J are TRBV19 and TRBJ2-5; no firm D call. CDR1 and CDR2 from the germline V gene are LNHDA and SQIVND (reference sequence). Trimming left V 5 bases short and J 4 bases short, with 17 bases between. The CDR3 is 15 amino acids. The CDR3: CASSSQRPRGETQYF. DNA of the CDR3: TGTGCCAGTAGTTCCCAGAGGCCAAGAGGAGAGACCCAGTACTTC.

This chain links TRBV12-3 or TRBV12-4 with TRBJ1-6; 10 positions match TRBD1. Trimming cost V 6 bases and J 10 bases; bases outside gene matches: 3. This CDR3 is built from 13 residues. CDR3 bases: TGTGCCAGCAGGACAGGGGGCAGGTCACCCCTCCACTTT. Translated, it gives CASRTGGRSPLHF.

This clone was found once. The chain has TRBV3-1 (or the pseudogene TRBV3-2) and TRBJ2-3, with 7 bases matching TRBD2. The germline gives CDR1 LGHDT, CDR2 YNNKEL (reference sequence). V lost 1 base to trimming and J lost 1 base; unmatched junction nucleotides: 8. The CDR3 sequence is 17 residues long. The CDR3 spells CASSQGWGGARTDTQYF. For the CDR3, the DNA is TGTGCCAGCAGCCAAGGGTGGGGAGGGGCCCGCACAGATACGCAGTATTTT.

The J gene is TRBJ2-2, the V gene TRBV10-3, with TRBD1 matching over 12 bases. The trim removed 10 bases at V and 4 bases at J, leaving 4 bases unmatched. Per germline, CDR1 ENHRY and CDR2 SYGVKD. The CDR3 consists of 14 residues. The CDR3 nucleotides read TGTGCCACCGGGACAGGGGGCACCACCGGGGAGCTGTTTTTT. This encodes CATGTGGTTGELFF.

This clone was seen a few times. CDR3 sequence: CASSRVTGGTEAFF. The CDR3 nucleotides are TGTGCCAGCAGCCGCGTGACAGGGGGCACTGAAGCTTTCTTT. V and J are TRBV3-1 (or the pseudogene TRBV3-2) and TRBJ1-1; TRBD1 agrees at 9 bases. CDR3 length: 14 amino acids. The germline CDR1 and CDR2 sequences are LGHDT and YNNKEL (reference sequence). V lost 4 bases, J lost 4 bases, and 4 bases stayed unmatched.

Written as DNA, the CDR3 is TGTGCCAGCAGTTCCAACCGGGTCCGGCGGGCTGAAGCTTTCTTT. It encodes CASSSNRVRRAEAFF. The chain links TRBV28 to TRBJ1-1; D not resolved. Germline V gene lookup returns CDR1 MDHEN and CDR2 SYDVKM. V was trimmed by 4 bases and J by 6 bases, leaving 18 bases between them. This CDR3 is 15 amino acids long.

The chain recombines TRBV28 with TRBJ1-2; 9 positions match TRBD1. Germline V lookup: CDR1 MDHEN, CDR2 SYDVKM. Unmatched junction bases numbered 7, after V lost 3 bases and J lost 5 bases. The CDR3 is 15 residues long. The CDR3 sequence is CASSLGGQGKYGYTF. For the CDR3, the DNA is TGTGCCAGCAGTTTGGGGGGACAGGGAAAGTATGGCTACACCTTC.

CDR3 DNA sequence: TGTGCCAGCACCAAGGGGGGGGCGAACACCGGGGAGCTGTTTTTT. This sequence encodes CASTKGGANTGELFF. The V call is TRBV7-9, the J call TRBJ2-2, with D maybe TRBD2 (7 bases). The germline gives CDR1 SEHNR, CDR2 FQNEAQ (reference sequence). This CDR3 spans 15 amino acids. The germline V and J ends were trimmed by 7 bases and 0 bases, with 12 bases remaining between them.

V usage is TRBV7-3 and J usage is TRBJ1-1; no firm D call. V was clipped by 2 bases and J by 5 bases, with 12 bases between them. CDR3 length: 14 amino acids. Germline values: CDR1 SGHTA, CDR2 FQGTGA. CDR3 region: CASSLQASGTEAFF. The DNA of the CDR3 is TGTGCCAGCAGCTTACAGGCCTCGGGGACTGAAGCTTTCTTT. Full variable domain (missing parts from reference TRBV7-3 and TRBJ1-1): GAGVSQTPSNKVTEKGKYVELRCDPISGHTALYWYRQSLGQGPEFLIYFQGTGAADDSGLPNDRFFAVRPEGSVSTLKIQRTERGDSAVYLCASSLQASGTEAFFGQGTRLTVV.

The rearrangement uses TRBV11-2 and TRBJ1-4, with D possibly matching TRBD1 (6 bases). V was shortened by 1 base and J by 7 bases, with 13 bases between the two germline ends. CDR3 length: 15 residues. Per the germline V gene, CDR1 is SGHAT and CDR2 is FQNNGV. In DNA, the CDR3 is TGTGCCAGCAGCTTAGTGGGCAGGGGAACTGAAAAACTGTTTTTT. It yields the protein CASSLVGRGTEKLFF.

The chain couples TRBV6-1 to TRBJ2-7; D is uncertain. Germline CDR1 is MNHNS and CDR2 is SASEGT. This CDR3 contains 11 residues. The ends were cut back, 3 bases at V and 7 bases at J, with 7 bases in the middle. CDR3 nucleotide sequence: TGTGCCAGCAGTGATTACAGAGAGCAGTACGTC. Its translation is CASSDYREQYV.

This chain joins TRBV18 and TRBJ1-3; D unclear. V dropped 4 bases and J dropped 0 bases, with 13 bases sitting between them. The CDR3 runs 16 residues. CDR1 is KGHSH and CDR2 is LQKENI in the germline V gene. CDR3 nucleotide sequence: TGTGCCAGCTCACTGAACATACAGAGCTCTGGAAACACCATATATTTT. This sequence encodes CASSLNIQSSGNTIYF.

This chain joins TRBV21-1 and TRBJ2-7; no DNA check was done on the table's D call, TRBD1. TRBV21-1 corresponds to a pseudogene. The CDR3 is 14 amino acids. CDR3 nucleotide sequence: TGTGCCACCCCCCGAGATCAGGGGGCGATGGGGCAGTACGTC. Its translation: CATPRDQGAMGQYV.

The chain is built from TRBV10-2 and TRBJ2-5; 9 nucleotides align to TRBD2. The germline gives CDR1 WSHSY, CDR2 SAAADI. V shed 8 bases and J 4 bases; nucleotides not matched to a gene: 20. The CDR3 extends over 18 amino acids. The CDR3 region is CASRGAGGPPSAGETQYF. The CDR3 DNA follows: TGCGCCAGCCGGGGCGCGGGGGGGCCCCCTAGTGCAGGAGAGACCCAGTACTTC.